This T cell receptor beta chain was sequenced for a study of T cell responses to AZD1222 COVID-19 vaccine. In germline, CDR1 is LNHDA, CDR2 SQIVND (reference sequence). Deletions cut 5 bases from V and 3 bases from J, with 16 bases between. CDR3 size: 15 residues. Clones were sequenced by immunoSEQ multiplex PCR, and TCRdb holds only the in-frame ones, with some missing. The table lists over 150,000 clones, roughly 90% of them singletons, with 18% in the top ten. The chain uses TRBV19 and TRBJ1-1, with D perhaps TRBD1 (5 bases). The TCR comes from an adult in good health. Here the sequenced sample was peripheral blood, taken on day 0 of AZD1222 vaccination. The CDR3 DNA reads TGTGCCAGTAGTTTCGTCACAGGATTCGACACTGAAGCTTTCTTT. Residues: CASSFVTGFDTEAFF. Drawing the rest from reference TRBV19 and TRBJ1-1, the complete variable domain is DGGITQSPKYLFRKEGQNVTLSCEQNLNHDAMYWYRQDPGQGLRLIYYSQIVNDFQKGDIAEGYSVSREKKESFPLTVTSAQKNPTAFYLCASSFVTGFDTEAFFGQGTRLTVV.